Listed here is a single T cell receptor (beta chain). The antigen is undetermined. Amplification targeted TCR beta CDR3 regions from RNA transcripts. The HTBI primer set was used in a first-round RT-PCR of the TCR CDR3. From the multiplex PCR reads, TCRdb called clonotypes with MiXCR, one entry per CDR3 protein. The profile shows around 420,000 distinct CDR3 sequences, approximately 14% of them singletons. Uncontrolled infection, other autoimmune disease, pregnancy or lactation disqualified patients from enrolment. The CDR3 spans 16 residues. V was cut by 2 bases and J by 7 bases, with 20 bases left in between. Germline V gene lookup returns CDR1 MDHEN and CDR2 SYDVKM. These data are taken from a study of T cells in Graves' hyperthyroidism and ophthalmopathy. General study points: Most clonotypes that expanded in the thyroid above 0.001 also showed up in blood. Prediction of ophthalmopathy progression came a median roughly 6.4 months pre-onset.

The TCR originated in a woman aged 18-29 years with Graves' hyperthyroidism. The sequenced material came from blood. The chain joins TRBV28 to TRBJ2-5, with D possibly matching TRBD2 (7 bases). This CDR3 is CASSLGGGPAEGTQYF. CDR3 DNA sequence: TGTGCCAGCAGTTTAGGGGGGGGGCCGGCGGAGGGGACCCAGTACTTC. The whole variable domain, remainder taken from reference TRBV28 and TRBJ2-5, is DVKVTQSSRYLVKRTGEKVFLECVQDMDHENMFWYRQDPGLGLRLIYFSYDVKMKEKGDIPEGYSVSREKKERFSLILESASTNQTSMYLCASSLGGGPAEGTQYFGPGTRLLVL.